One and the same sample provided the 12 T cell receptor beta chains below, sequenced in a study of blood T cell repertoires in COVID-19. The assay was immunoSEQ multiplex PCR, and TCRdb's table has in-frame clones only and misses some. The table shows around 300,000 clones, with roughly 80% occurring only once. The sample consisted of peripheral blood. Every receptor here comes from a woman aged 50 to 60 who had recovered from COVID-19.

This chain connects TRBV4-3 to TRBJ1-2, with TRBD1 matching 10 bases. CDR1 and CDR2 (germline): LGHNA, YSLEER. The CDR3 spans 14 residues. J lost 8 bases, V lost 1 base, and 4 bases had no gene match. The CDR3 nucleotides read TGCGCCAGCAGCCAAGGACAGGGGGCGGAAGGCTACACCTTC. Translated, it gives CASSQGQGAEGYTF.

The rearrangement joins TRBV5-1 to TRBJ2-3; 10 bases are a match to TRBD2. V was pared by 4 bases and J by 11 bases, with 16 bases of the junction left unmatched. The germline CDR1 and CDR2 sequences are SGHRS and YFSETQ. The CDR3 has 16 residues. The CDR3 here is CASSPGGTSAEERQYF. CDR3 nucleotides: TGCGCCAGCAGCCCGGGGGGGACTAGCGCCGAGGAGAGGCAGTATTTT.

The chain joins TRBV5-8 to TRBJ1-6; 7 positions agree with TRBD1. Germline V gene sequence: CDR1 SGHTS, CDR2 YDEGEE. The V gene end was trimmed by 2 bases and the J gene end by 8 bases; junction bases not matched to a gene: 7. CDR3 length equals 15 residues. The CDR3 coding sequence is TGTGCCAGCAGCTTTGGGGACAGAGTCTATTCACCCCTCCACTTT. Its protein product is CASSFGDRVYSPLHF.

This clone came up once. The chain uses TRBV7-2 and TRBJ2-4, with TRBD1 identical over 7 bases. CDR1 is SGHTA and CDR2 is FQGNSA in the germline V gene. The CDR3 covers 13 residues. After removal of 3 bases from V and 5 bases from J, the junction contained 1 base not matched to a gene. The CDR3 sequence is CASSLGQQNIQYF. In DNA, the CDR3 is TGTGCCAGCAGCTTGGGACAGCAAAACATTCAGTACTTC.

This sequence joins TRBV28 and TRBJ2-5; a weak D match, TRBD1 (6 bases). This CDR3 has 17 amino acids. Trimming shortened V by 5 bases and J by 2 bases, and 21 bases separated the two germline ends. Germline V gene sequence: CDR1 MDHEN, CDR2 SYDVKM. The CDR3 bases are TGTGCCAGCAGTCCTCTCCGTTTTGGGACACAGCAAGAGACCCAGTACTTC. Protein product: CASSPLRFGTQQETQYF.

V usage is TRBV6-5 and J usage is TRBJ1-3; D is uncertain. Germline values: CDR1 MNHEY, CDR2 SVGAGI. CDR3 length equals 14 residues. Trimming left V 6 bases short and J 0 bases short, with 9 bases between. CDR3 in DNA: TGTGCCAGCAGGAGACTCGACTCTGGAAACACCATATATTTT. This gives the protein CASRRLDSGNTIYF.

The genes are TRBV28 and TRBJ1-2; D is perhaps TRBD1 (5 bases). Germline V CDR1 and CDR2: MDHEN, SYDVKM. Trimming removed 5 bases from V and 7 bases from J, with 11 bases in between. The CDR3 spans 12 residues. The CDR3 reads CASSKGTLGYTF. CDR3 bases: TGTGCCAGCAGTAAGGGGACTCTTGGCTACACCTTC.

This chain connects TRBV27 to TRBJ1-6, with 7 bases that match TRBD1. Germline trimming cut 2 bases from V and 9 bases from J; bases unmatched to any gene: 16. Germline-derived CDR1 and CDR2 are MNHEY and SMNVEV (reference sequence). This CDR3 is 18 amino acids long. CDR3 in amino acids: CASSLGAQGVGDVSPLHF. CDR3 coding DNA: TGTGCCAGCAGTTTAGGGGCCCAGGGGGTCGGGGATGTTTCACCCCTCCACTTT.

Concerning this clone: Other DNA sequences in this specimen translate into the identical CDR3. The chain couples TRBV9 to TRBJ1-2, with D perhaps TRBD1 (6 bases). The CDR3 has 14 amino acids. The germline CDR1 and CDR2 sequences are SGDLS and YYNGEE. V was trimmed by 0 bases and J by 4 bases, leaving 10 bases between them. For the CDR3, the DNA is TGTGCCAGCAGCGTAGGCCAGGGGAGCTATGGCTACACCTTC. Its protein is CASSVGQGSYGYTF.

J is TRBJ1-1 and V is TRBV24-1, with 9 bases fitting TRBD1. The germline V gene encodes CDR1 KGHDR and CDR2 SFDVKD. The CDR3 sequence is 15 residues long. J lost 1 base, V lost 6 bases, and 5 bases had no gene match. Here the CDR3 reads CATSPGQGPNTEAFF. CDR3 DNA sequence: TGTGCCACCAGTCCGGGACAGGGCCCGAACACTGAAGCTTTCTTT.

This clone has just one count. This chain uses TRBV19 with TRBJ1-3; 7 nucleotides line up with TRBD1. Germline loops: CDR1 LNHDA, CDR2 SQIVND (reference sequence). The CDR3 loop spans 16 amino acids. The V gene end was trimmed by 6 bases and the J gene end by 4 bases; junction bases not matched to a gene: 12. Here the CDR3 DNA reads TGTGCCAGTAGCCTACTCACAGGGGTGCTGGGAAACACCATATATTTT. It is translated as CASSLLTGVLGNTIYF.

This chain joins TRBV6-2 or TRBV6-3 and TRBJ2-1; 9 nucleotides agree with TRBD2. With V trimmed by 2 bases and J by 8 bases, 16 bases remained unmatched. Germline V gene sequence: CDR1 MNHEY, CDR2 SVGEGT. The CDR3 sequence is 18 residues long. The CDR3: CASSYPTLLAGVVYEQFF. The DNA for the CDR3 is TGTGCCAGCAGTTACCCAACCTTATTAGCGGGAGTGGTCTATGAGCAGTTCTTC.